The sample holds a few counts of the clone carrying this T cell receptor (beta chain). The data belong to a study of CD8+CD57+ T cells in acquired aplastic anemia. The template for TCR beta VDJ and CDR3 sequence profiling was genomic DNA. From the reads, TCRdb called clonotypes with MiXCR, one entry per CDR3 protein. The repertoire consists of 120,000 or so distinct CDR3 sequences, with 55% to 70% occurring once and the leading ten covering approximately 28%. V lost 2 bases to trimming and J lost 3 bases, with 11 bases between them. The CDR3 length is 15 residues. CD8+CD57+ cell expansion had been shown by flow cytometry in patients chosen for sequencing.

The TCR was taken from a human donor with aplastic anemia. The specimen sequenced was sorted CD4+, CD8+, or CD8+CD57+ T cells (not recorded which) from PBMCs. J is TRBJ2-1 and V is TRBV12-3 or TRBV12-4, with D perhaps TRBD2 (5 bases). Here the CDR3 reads CASSLSRAGYNEQFF. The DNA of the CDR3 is TGTGCCAGCAGTTTAAGTAGGGCGGGCTACAATGAGCAGTTCTTC.